The 15 T cell receptor beta chains below were found in one sample sequenced in a study of vaccination effects on CD4 cells after COVID-19. Generated by immunoSEQ multiplex PCR, the TCRdb table keeps only in-frame clones and is missing some. The sample has 65,000 to 90,000 clones, 78% seen once; the top ten hold under 12%. Sequencing in the ViraFEST assay came after antigen-specific CD4+ T cells had been expanded with viral peptide pools, which were used to stimulate PBMC. After less than 11 days in culture, the CD4+ T cells were isolated. No vaccinee had earlier SARS-CoV-2 infection, and nucleocapsid antibodies were negative. Antigen specificity for these receptors is unknown. The sequencing used CD4+ T cells from PBMCs cultured with SARS-CoV-2 spike peptides, collected before COVID-19 vaccination. These receptors all come from a human donor who received a COVID-19 vaccine.

This clone has just a few counts. The CDR3 loop is CAWSVQQALSYGYTF. The CDR3 DNA sequence: TGTGCCTGGAGTGTACAACAGGCGCTCAGCTATGGCTACACCTTC. The chain combines TRBV30 with TRBJ1-2, with TRBD1 as a possible D gene (5 bases). V was pared by 0 bases and J by 4 bases, with 15 bases between. The CDR3 spans 15 residues. Germline loops: CDR1 GTSNPN, CDR2 SVGIG (reference sequence).

CDR3 protein: CASSLTRGGRGKTQYF. The CDR3 bases are TGTGCCAGCAGCTTAACGCGGGGGGGCCGCGGGAAGACCCAGTACTTC. The rearrangement uses TRBV5-6 and TRBJ2-5; 9 bases match TRBD2. Germline assignment: CDR1 SGHDT and CDR2 YYEEEE. This CDR3 has 16 residues. V shed 2 bases and J 6 bases; nucleotides not matched to a gene: 11.

The chain links TRBV5-8 to TRBJ1-3; D is unresolved. The CDR3 sequence is 16 residues long. Between the trimmed V and J ends, which lost 0 bases and 0 bases, there was a span of 10 bases. Per germline, CDR1 SGHTS and CDR2 YDEGEE. The CDR3 DNA sequence: TGTGCCAGCAGCTTGGTGGTGTGGAGCTCTGGAAACACCATATATTTT. This encodes CASSLVVWSSGNTIYF.

The chain links TRBV6-5 to TRBJ2-7; 8 bases map to TRBD1. Germline loops: CDR1 MNHEY, CDR2 SVGAGI. V shed 7 bases and J 4 bases; nucleotides not matched to a gene: 9. The CDR3 spans 14 residues. CDR3 in amino acids: CASTFDRGIYEQYV. In nucleotides, the CDR3 is TGTGCCAGCACCTTTGACAGGGGTATTTACGAGCAGTACGTC.

This clone appeared once. The V and J genes are TRBV6-6 and TRBJ1-1; D gene uncertain. The germline CDR1 and CDR2 sequences are MNHNY and SVGAGI (reference sequence). This CDR3 contains 14 residues. Trimming took off 7 bases at V and 5 bases at J, with 17 bases between the two ends. This CDR3 reads CASIPGLRGTEAFF. The CDR3 DNA reads TGTGCCAGCATCCCCGGGCTGCGGGGAACTGAAGCTTTCTTT.

This clone was observed a few times. The chain joins TRBV5-6 to TRBJ2-3; the match to TRBD2 covers 8 bases. CDR1 and CDR2 (germline): SGHDT, YYEEEE. Trimming cost V 4 bases and J 3 bases; bases outside gene matches: 10. This CDR3 region has 16 residues. This chain's CDR3 is CASSRIAGGGTDTQYF. DNA of the CDR3: TGTGCCAGCAGCCGCATCGCGGGGGGAGGAACAGATACGCAGTATTTT.

The chain recombines TRBV5-1 with TRBJ2-3, with D uncertain. The length of the CDR3 is 14 residues. V lost 0 bases to trimming and J lost 5 bases, with 10 bases between them. Per germline, CDR1 SGHRS and CDR2 YFSETQ. The CDR3 is CASSLGLNLDTQYF. CDR3 coding DNA: TGCGCCAGCAGCTTGGGCCTGAACTTAGATACGCAGTATTTT.

This clone was recorded only once. The chain recombines TRBV28 with TRBJ2-7; unclear D gene. Germline CDR1 and CDR2: MDHEN and SYDVKM. V lost 4 bases, J lost 1 base, and 5 bases lay in between. This CDR3 is 12 amino acids long. The DNA of the CDR3 is TGTGCCAGCAGTTATAATTCCTACGAGCAGTACGTC. Encoded protein: CASSYNSYEQYV.

V usage is TRBV19 and J usage is TRBJ1-1; D is possibly TRBD1 (6 bases). Germline V lookup: CDR1 LNHDA, CDR2 SQIVND (reference sequence). The CDR3 has 13 amino acids. V was clipped by 8 bases and J by 2 bases, with 12 bases between them. The CDR3 DNA reads as TGTGCCAGTGGACAGTACTCTAACACTGAAGCTTTCTTT. This codes for CASGQYSNTEAFF.

The V gene is TRBV21-1, the J gene TRBJ2-3; no DNA check was done on the table's D call, TRBD1. TRBV21-1 is given as a pseudogene. The CDR3 loop spans 16 amino acids. DNA for the CDR3: TGTGCCAGCAGCAAAGCAGACAGGGACCTCACAGATACGCAGTATTTT. It encodes CASSKADRDLTDTQYF.

The chain employs TRBV18 and TRBJ2-6, with TRBD2 matching 9 bases. This CDR3 has 18 residues. Germline V gene sequence: CDR1 KGHSH, CDR2 LQKENI. Germline trimming cut 5 bases from V and 0 bases from J; bases unmatched to any gene: 8. CDR3 in amino acids: CASSRVSGGDSGANVLTF. DNA for the CDR3: TGTGCCAGCTCAAGGGTTAGCGGGGGCGACTCTGGGGCCAACGTCCTGACTTTC. Supplemented by reference TRBV18 and TRBJ2-6, the full variable domain reads NAGVMQNPRHLVRRRGQEARLRCSPMKGHSHVYWYRQLPEEGLKFMVYLQKENIIDESGMPKERFSAEFPKEGPSILRIQQVVRGDSAAYFCASSRVSGGDSGANVLTFGAGSRLTVL.

This chain links TRBV9 with TRBJ1-2; D is ambiguous. V lost 0 bases and J lost 4, with 10 bases in between. From germline, CDR1 is SGDLS and CDR2 YYNGEE. This CDR3 has 14 amino acids. The CDR3 region is CASSVGPVTYGYTF. The CDR3 DNA sequence: TGTGCCAGCAGCGTAGGGCCGGTGACCTATGGCTACACCTTC.

The sample holds one count of this clone. The chain couples TRBV30 to TRBJ1-3, with D perhaps matching TRBD1 (5 bases). CDR1 GTSNPN and CDR2 SVGIG come from the germline V gene (reference sequence). The CDR3 is made up of 13 amino acids. Deletions cut 4 bases from V and 3 bases from J, with 10 bases between. CDR3 coding DNA: TGTGCCTGGACCCCGGGGCATGGAAACACCATATATTTT. Amino acid sequence: CAWTPGHGNTIYF.

The gene calls are TRBV24-1 and TRBJ2-3; 7 nucleotides align to TRBD1. The CDR3 consists of 15 residues. Germline loops: CDR1 KGHDR, CDR2 SFDVKD. V was clipped by 4 bases and J by 1 base; unmatched bases: 4. The CDR3 DNA follows: TGTGCCACCAGTGACAGGGGGAGAGGCACAGATACGCAGTATTTT. This sequence encodes CATSDRGRGTDTQYF.

This clone has just one count. The rearrangement uses TRBV5-1 and TRBJ1-4; 7 bases match TRBD1. Germline CDR1 is SGHRS and CDR2 is YFSETQ. CDR3 length equals 15 residues. V gave up 4 bases and J gave up 8 bases; unmatched junction bases: 11. CDR3 sequence (DNA): TGCGCCAGCAGCACAAGGACAGGAGGCGGGGAAAAACTGTTTTTT. Amino acids: CASSTRTGGGEKLFF.